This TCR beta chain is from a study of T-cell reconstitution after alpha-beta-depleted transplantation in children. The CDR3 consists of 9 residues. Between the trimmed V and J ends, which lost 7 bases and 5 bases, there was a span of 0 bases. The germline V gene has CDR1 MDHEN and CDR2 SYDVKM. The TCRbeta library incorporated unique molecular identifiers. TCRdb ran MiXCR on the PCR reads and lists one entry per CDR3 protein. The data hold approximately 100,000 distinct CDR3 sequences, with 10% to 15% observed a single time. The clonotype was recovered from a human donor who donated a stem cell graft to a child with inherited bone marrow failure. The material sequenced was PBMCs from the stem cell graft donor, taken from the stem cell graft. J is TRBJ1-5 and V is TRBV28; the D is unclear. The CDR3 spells CASNQPQHF. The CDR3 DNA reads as TGTGCCAGCAATCAGCCCCAGCATTTT. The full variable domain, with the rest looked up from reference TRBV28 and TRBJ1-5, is DVKVTQSSRYLVKRTGEKVFLECVQDMDHENMFWYRQDPGLGLRLIYFSYDVKMKEKGDIPEGYSVSREKKERFSLILESASTNQTSMYLCASNQPQHFGDGTRLSIL.